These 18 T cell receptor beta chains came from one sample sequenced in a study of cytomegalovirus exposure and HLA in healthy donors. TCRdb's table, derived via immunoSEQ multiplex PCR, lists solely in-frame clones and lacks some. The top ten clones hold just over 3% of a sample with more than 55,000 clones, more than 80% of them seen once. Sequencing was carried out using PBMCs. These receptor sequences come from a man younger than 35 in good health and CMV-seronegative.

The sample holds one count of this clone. In DNA, the CDR3 is TGTGCCAGCGTCGGTTTGAGGTGGGAGCTGTTTTTT. It is translated as CASVGLRWELFF. The chain is built from TRBV6-5 and TRBJ1-4; D gene uncertain. The DNA matches TRBJ2-2 better at its end, which makes the J call doubtful. Per germline, CDR1 MNHEY and CDR2 SVGAGI. This CDR3 comprises 12 residues.

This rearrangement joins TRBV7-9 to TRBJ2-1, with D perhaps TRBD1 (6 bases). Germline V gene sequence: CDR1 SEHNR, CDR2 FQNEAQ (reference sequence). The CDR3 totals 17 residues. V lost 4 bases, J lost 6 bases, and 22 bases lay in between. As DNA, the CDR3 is TGTGCCAGCAGCTCCCGACGCCAGGGGCGTTATCTCAATGAGCAGTTCTTC. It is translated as CASSSRRQGRYLNEQFF.

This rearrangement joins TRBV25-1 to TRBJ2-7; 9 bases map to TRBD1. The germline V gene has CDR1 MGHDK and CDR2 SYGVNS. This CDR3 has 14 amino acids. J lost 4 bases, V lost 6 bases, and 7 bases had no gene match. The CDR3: CASREQGATYEQYF. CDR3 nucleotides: TGTGCCAGCAGGGAACAGGGGGCAACTTACGAGCAGTACTTC.

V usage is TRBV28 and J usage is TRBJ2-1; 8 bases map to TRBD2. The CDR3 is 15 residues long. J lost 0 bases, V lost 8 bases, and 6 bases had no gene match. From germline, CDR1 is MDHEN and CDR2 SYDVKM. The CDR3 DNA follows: TGTGCCAGCGCCCCCGGGACTAGCTCCTACAATGAGCAGTTCTTC. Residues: CASAPGTSSYNEQFF.

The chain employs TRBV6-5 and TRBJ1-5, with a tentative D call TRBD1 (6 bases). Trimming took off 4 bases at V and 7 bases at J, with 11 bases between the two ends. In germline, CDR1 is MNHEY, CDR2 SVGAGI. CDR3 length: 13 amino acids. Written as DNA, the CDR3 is TGTGCCAGCAGTTTAACCCAGGGGCAGCCCCAGCATTTT. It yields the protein CASSLTQGQPQHF.

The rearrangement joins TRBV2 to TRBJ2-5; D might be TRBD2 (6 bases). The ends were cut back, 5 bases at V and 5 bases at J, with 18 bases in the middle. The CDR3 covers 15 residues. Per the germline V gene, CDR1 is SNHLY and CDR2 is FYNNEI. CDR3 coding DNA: TGTGCCAGCAGTCAGGTTAGAGGGAGGTCGGAGACCCAGTACTTC. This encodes CASSQVRGRSETQYF.

The CDR3: CASSLDISGNEQFF. The CDR3 bases are TGTGCCAGCAGCTTAGATATTAGCGGGAATGAGCAGTTCTTC. The chain recombines TRBV7-6 with TRBJ2-1, with 7 positions matching TRBD2. This CDR3 is 14 amino acids long. Trimming cost V 1 base and J 7 bases; bases outside gene matches: 4. From germline, CDR1 is SGHVS and CDR2 FNYEAQ.

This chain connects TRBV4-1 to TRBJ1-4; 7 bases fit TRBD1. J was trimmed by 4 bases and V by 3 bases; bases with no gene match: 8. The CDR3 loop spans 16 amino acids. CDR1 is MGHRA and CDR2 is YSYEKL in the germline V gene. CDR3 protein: CASSQGWTGLNEKLFF. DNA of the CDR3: TGCGCCAGCAGCCAGGGATGGACAGGACTTAATGAAAAACTGTTTTTT.

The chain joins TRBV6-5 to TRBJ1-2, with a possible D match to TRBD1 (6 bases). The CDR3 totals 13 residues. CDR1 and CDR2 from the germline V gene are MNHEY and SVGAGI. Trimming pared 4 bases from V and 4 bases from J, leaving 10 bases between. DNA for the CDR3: TGTGCCAGCAGTTCGACAGGTGTCTATGGCTACACCTTC. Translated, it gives CASSSTGVYGYTF.

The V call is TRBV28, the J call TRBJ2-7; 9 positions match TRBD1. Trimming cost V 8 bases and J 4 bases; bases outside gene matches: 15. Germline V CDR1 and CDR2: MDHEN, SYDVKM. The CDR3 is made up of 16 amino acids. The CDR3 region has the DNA TGTGCCAGCCGACAGGGGGGTACGAGAGGAAGATACGAGCAGTACTTC. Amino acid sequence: CASRQGGTRGRYEQYF.

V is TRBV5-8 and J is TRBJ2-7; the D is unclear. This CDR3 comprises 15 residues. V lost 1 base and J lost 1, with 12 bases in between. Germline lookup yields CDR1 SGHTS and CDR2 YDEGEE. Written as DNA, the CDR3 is TGTGCCAGCAGCTTGTCTAGTTTGGAGTCCTACGAGCAGTACTTC. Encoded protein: CASSLSSLESYEQYF.

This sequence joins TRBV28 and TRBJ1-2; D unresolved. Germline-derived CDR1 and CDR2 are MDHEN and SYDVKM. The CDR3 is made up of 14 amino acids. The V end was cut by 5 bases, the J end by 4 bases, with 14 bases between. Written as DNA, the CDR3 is TGTGCCAGCAGTAGGAGCCGGCTCCGCTATGGCTACACCTTC. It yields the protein CASSRSRLRYGYTF.

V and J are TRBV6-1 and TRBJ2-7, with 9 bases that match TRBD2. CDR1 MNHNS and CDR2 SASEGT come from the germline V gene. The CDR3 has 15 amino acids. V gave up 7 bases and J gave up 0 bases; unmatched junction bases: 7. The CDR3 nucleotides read TGTGCCAGCATGGACCCTAGCGGGATCTCCTACGAGCAGTACTTC. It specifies CASMDPSGISYEQYF.

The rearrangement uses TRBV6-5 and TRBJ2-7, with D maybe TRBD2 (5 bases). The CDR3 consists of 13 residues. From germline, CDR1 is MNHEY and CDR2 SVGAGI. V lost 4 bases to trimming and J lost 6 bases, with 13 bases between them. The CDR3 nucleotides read TGTGCCAGCAGTTCGAATCGACTATTCGAGCAGTACTTC. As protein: CASSSNRLFEQYF.

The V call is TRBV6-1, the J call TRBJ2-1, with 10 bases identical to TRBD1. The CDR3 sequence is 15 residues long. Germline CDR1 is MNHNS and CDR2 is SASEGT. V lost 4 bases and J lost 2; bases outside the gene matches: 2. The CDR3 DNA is TGTGCCAGCAGTGTGGGACAGGGGCCCTACAATGAGCAGTTCTTC. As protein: CASSVGQGPYNEQFF.

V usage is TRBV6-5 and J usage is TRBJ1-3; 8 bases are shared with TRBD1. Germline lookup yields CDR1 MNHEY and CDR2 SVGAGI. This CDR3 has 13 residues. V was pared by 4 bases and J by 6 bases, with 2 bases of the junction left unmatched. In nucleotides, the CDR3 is TGTGCCAGCAGTTTGACAGGGGTAAACACCATATATTTT. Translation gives CASSLTGVNTIYF.

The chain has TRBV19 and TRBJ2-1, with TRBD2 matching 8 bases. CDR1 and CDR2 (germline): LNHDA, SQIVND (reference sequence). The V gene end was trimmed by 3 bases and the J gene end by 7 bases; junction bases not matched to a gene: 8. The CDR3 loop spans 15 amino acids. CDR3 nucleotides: TGTGCCAGTAGTATGCGGGGGGCGGACGTGAATGAGCAGTTCTTC. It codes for CASSMRGADVNEQFF.

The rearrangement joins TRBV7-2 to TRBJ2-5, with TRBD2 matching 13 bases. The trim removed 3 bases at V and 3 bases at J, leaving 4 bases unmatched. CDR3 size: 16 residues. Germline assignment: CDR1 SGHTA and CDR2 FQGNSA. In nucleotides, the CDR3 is TGTGCCAGCAGCTTTTCCGGGACTAGCGGGAAAGAGACCCAGTACTTC. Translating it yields CASSFSGTSGKETQYF.